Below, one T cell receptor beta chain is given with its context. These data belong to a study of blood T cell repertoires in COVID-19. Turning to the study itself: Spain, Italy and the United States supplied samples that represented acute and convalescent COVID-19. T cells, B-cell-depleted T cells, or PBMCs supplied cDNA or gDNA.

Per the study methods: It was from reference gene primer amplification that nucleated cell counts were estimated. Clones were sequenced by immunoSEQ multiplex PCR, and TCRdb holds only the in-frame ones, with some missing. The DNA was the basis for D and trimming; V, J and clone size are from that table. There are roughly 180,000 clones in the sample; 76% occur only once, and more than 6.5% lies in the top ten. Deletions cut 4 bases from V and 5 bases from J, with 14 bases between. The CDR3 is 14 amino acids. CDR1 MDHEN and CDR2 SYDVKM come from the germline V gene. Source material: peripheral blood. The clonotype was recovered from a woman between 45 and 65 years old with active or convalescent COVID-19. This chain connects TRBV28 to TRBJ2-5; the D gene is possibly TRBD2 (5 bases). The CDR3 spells CASSSRTRGETQYF. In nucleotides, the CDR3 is TGTGCCAGCAGTTCTCGGACCCGCGGGGAGACCCAGTACTTC.